Here is one TCR beta chain with its context. The sample originates from a study of blood T cell repertoires in COVID-19. Study background: Samples taken during acute and convalescent COVID-19 were collected in the United States, Italy and Spain. PBMCs, B-cell-depleted T cells, or T cells provided the cDNA or gDNA that made up the material.

Trimming took off 3 bases at V and 2 bases at J, with 7 bases between the two ends. The CDR3 sequence is 13 residues long. Germline CDR1 and CDR2: SQVTM and ANQGSEA. In the authors' workflow: Amplification from reference gene primers served as the basis for estimated nucleated cell counts. Using immunoSEQ multiplex PCR, the repertoire was profiled, and TCRdb retains in-frame clones only, with some absent. Clone size and V and J calls were adopted from that table, with D and trimming inferred from the DNA. Of some 200,000 clones in the sample, 65% to 90% were seen once. This sequence joins TRBV29-1 and TRBJ2-2; D remains ambiguous. The TCR was taken from a man aged 50-60 years with active or convalescent COVID-19. The source material was peripheral blood. The DNA of the CDR3 is TGCAGCGTTGACTATGTCAACACCGGGGAGCTGTTTTTT. Translated, it gives CSVDYVNTGELFF.